This entry lists 6 T cell receptor beta chains sequenced from one sample in a study of robustness of blood B and T cell sequencing. cDNA was made with a 5' template-switch oligo adding a universal priming site. A 12-nucleotide random UMI in the template-switch oligo labeled every cDNA molecule. TCRdb used MiXCR to reprocess the PCR reads, holding one entry per CDR3 protein. The data contain over a thousand distinct CDR3 sequences, 65% to 70% of them seen just once; the ten biggest clones take up roughly 32%. TCR beta repertoires were quantified from mRNA rather than genomic DNA. The specimen was peripheral blood. These receptors all stem from a human donor in good health.

This clonotype showed up just a few times. This chain joins TRBV12-3 or TRBV12-4 and TRBJ1-6; D is unresolved. V was clipped by 3 bases and J by 5 bases, with 8 bases between them. The CDR3 loop spans 14 amino acids. The CDR3 sequence: CASSFGENNSPLHF. CDR3 in DNA: TGTGCCAGCAGTTTCGGGGAGAATAATTCACCCCTCCACTTT.

This clonotype was found a few times. This chain links TRBV11-3 with TRBJ1-1; D is perhaps TRBD1 (5 bases). CDR1 is SGHNT and CDR2 is YENEEA in the germline V gene. The CDR3 is made up of 15 amino acids. V lost 0 bases and J lost 0, with 8 bases in between. CDR3 loop: CASSLEAGMNTEAFF. The CDR3 DNA sequence: TGTGCCAGCAGCTTAGAGGCAGGGATGAACACTGAAGCTTTCTTT.

The rearrangement links TRBV18 to TRBJ2-2, with a possible D match to TRBD2 (6 bases). Germline-derived CDR1 and CDR2 are KGHSH and LQKENI. Between the trimmed V and J ends, which lost 4 bases and 0 bases, there was a span of 9 bases. The CDR3 runs to 15 residues. Written as DNA, the CDR3 is TGTGCCAGCTCACTCGGGACTCCGAACACCGGGGAGCTGTTTTTT. As protein: CASSLGTPNTGELFF.

This clonotype was recorded once. This chain joins TRBV7-2 and TRBJ1-3, with TRBD1 matching 9 bases. The CDR3 has 15 amino acids. V lost 1 base to trimming and J lost 2 bases; unmatched junction nucleotides: 0. Germline V gives CDR1 SGHTA, CDR2 FQGNSA. The CDR3, as DNA: TGTGCCAGCAGCTTAGACAGGGGGCCTGGAAACACCATATATTTT. This gives the protein CASSLDRGPGNTIYF.

The gene calls are TRBV7-3 and TRBJ1-2; D ambiguous. In germline, CDR1 is SGHTA, CDR2 FQGTGA. The CDR3 is 13 amino acids. V lost 3 bases, J lost 12 bases, and 17 bases lay in between. The CDR3 DNA reads TGTGCCAGCAGCTTGGATGCCACGGGCTACCACACCTTC. It yields the protein CASSLDATGYHTF.

The genes are TRBV29-1 and TRBJ2-6, with D possibly matching TRBD2 (6 bases). Germline V gene data show CDR1 as SQVTM and CDR2 as ANQGSEA. Trimming shortened V by 3 bases and J by 4 bases, and 10 bases separated the two germline ends. CDR3 size: 14 residues. CDR3 protein: CSVDGGSGANVLTF. The CDR3 DNA sequence: TGCAGCGTTGATGGAGGGAGCGGGGCCAACGTCCTGACTTTC.